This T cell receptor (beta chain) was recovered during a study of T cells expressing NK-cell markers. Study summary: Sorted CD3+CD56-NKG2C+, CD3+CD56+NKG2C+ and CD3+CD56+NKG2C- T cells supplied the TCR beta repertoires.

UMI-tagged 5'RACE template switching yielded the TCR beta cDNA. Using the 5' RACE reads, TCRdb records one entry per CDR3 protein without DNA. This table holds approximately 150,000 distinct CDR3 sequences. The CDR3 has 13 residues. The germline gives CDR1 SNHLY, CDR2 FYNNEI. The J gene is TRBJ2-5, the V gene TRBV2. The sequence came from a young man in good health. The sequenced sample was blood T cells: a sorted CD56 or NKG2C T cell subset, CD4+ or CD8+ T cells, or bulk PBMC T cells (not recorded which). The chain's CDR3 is CASSEGYQETQYF.